The 2 T cell receptor beta chains below all came from one sample that was sequenced in a study of blood T cell repertoires in COVID-19. Only in-frame clones appear in the TCRdb table, and some are missing; sequencing was by immunoSEQ multiplex PCR. The sample lists 150,000 to 200,000 clones; approximately 83% were seen once. The sample taken for sequencing was peripheral blood. Every receptor here comes from a human donor with acute or convalescent COVID-19. The donor label of this sample is uncertain.

The chain couples TRBV28 to TRBJ1-5; 8 nucleotides line up with TRBD1. CDR3 size: 14 residues. V dropped 8 bases and J dropped 6; count of bases not matched to a gene: 9. CDR1 and CDR2 (germline): MDHEN, SYDVKM. CDR3 in amino acids: CASYRQGSAQPQHF. The CDR3 nucleotides read TGTGCCAGCTATAGACAGGGGTCGGCTCAGCCCCAGCATTTT.

The chain has TRBV2 and TRBJ2-5, with a tentative D call TRBD2 (5 bases). V lost 8 bases, J lost 4 bases, and 8 bases lay in between. Germline CDR1 and CDR2: SNHLY and FYNNEI. The CDR3 is 11 residues long. The CDR3 DNA sequence: TGTGCCAGCGGGAGTCGAGAGACCCAGTACTTC. Translating gives CASGSRETQYF.